Reported below is one TCR beta chain. What it binds is not known. CDR3 size: 16 residues. The ends were cut back, 4 bases at V and 6 bases at J, with 23 bases in the middle. Germline V CDR1 and CDR2: SGHNT, YYREEE (reference sequence). This specimen belongs to a study of cytomegalovirus exposure and HLA in healthy donors. Study-level information: The same platform used for the approximately 670 first-cohort repertoires was also used for the 100 to 150 validation repertoires, as a later analysis reported.

The data were produced by immunoSEQ multiplex PCR, yet TCRdb's version contains in-frame clones alone and is incomplete. Altogether about 150,000 clones are present, 85% to 90% being singletons, with the ten largest covering around 3%. Notes on the study in general: Specific recognition of CMV antigens was confirmed in vitro for a few chains (all CMV-associated).

This TCR derives from a man aged 18 to 30 in good health and CMV-seronegative. The sample was PBMCs. The V call is TRBV5-4, the J call TRBJ2-7; maybe TRBD2 (5 bases). The CDR3 spells CASSPGGSSGALEQYV. CDR3 DNA sequence: TGTGCCAGCAGCCCGGGCGGGTCCTCCGGAGCTCTCGAGCAGTACGTC.